The next 29 T cell receptor beta chains were all read from a single sample in a study of T cell repertoires in ileal Crohn's disease. Clones were sequenced by immunoSEQ multiplex PCR, and TCRdb holds only the in-frame ones, with some missing. The sample lists thousands of clones, 90% to 95% occurring once. The sample taken for sequencing was ileal tissue. Source of these receptors: an adult with Crohn's disease.

The chain has TRBV6-1 and TRBJ2-7; 13 bases map to TRBD2. Matching the DNA end better, TRBJ2-1 makes the J call doubtful. CDR1 MNHNS and CDR2 SASEGT come from the germline V gene. CDR3 length: 14 residues. The CDR3 loop reads CASIRLAGGLEQFF. The CDR3 coding sequence is TGTGCCAGCATCAGACTAGCGGGAGGCTTGGAGCAGTTCTTC.

This chain links TRBV7-9 with TRBJ2-5; TRBD2 aligns across 11 bases. With 3 bases clipped from V and 2 bases from J, the junction kept 2 bases outside the gene matches. CDR1 and CDR2 (germline): SEHNR, FQNEAQ (reference sequence). This CDR3 contains 15 residues. This chain's CDR3 is CASSFIAGGQETQYF. CDR3 nucleotides: TGTGCCAGCAGCTTTATAGCGGGAGGGCAAGAGACCCAGTACTTC.

V gene TRBV5-4 combines with J gene TRBJ2-7; D is perhaps TRBD1 (6 bases). V lost 2 bases and J lost 7, with 13 bases in between. The CDR3 contains 13 residues. In germline, CDR1 is SGHNT, CDR2 YYREEE (reference sequence). CDR3 in amino acids: CASSLPAGEEQYF. CDR3 in DNA: TGTGCCAGCAGCTTACCGGCAGGGGAGGAGCAGTACTTC.

V and J are TRBV28 and TRBJ1-1, with no clear D. The V end was cut by 2 bases, the J end by 6 bases, with 7 bases between. Per germline, CDR1 MDHEN and CDR2 SYDVKM. The CDR3 length is 12 residues. CDR3 in amino acids: CASSLVGAEAFF. CDR3 in DNA: TGTGCCAGCAGTTTAGTCGGTGCTGAAGCTTTCTTT.

This clone was detected once. The chain has TRBV27 and TRBJ1-1, with unresolved D. Germline loops: CDR1 MNHEY, CDR2 SMNVEV (reference sequence). The ends were cut back, 10 bases at V and 4 bases at J, with 16 bases in the middle. This CDR3 has 13 residues. In DNA form, the CDR3 reads TGTGCCACCTCCCGTAGGGAGGGCACTGAAGCTTTCTTT. Translating gives CATSRREGTEAFF.

For this clone: This specimen includes other DNA sequences encoding the same CDR3. The V gene is TRBV29-1, the J gene TRBJ2-2, with TRBD2 identical over 7 bases. V lost 4 bases and J lost 6; bases outside the gene matches: 11. The CDR3 sequence is 15 residues long. Germline loops: CDR1 SQVTM, CDR2 ANQGSEA. The CDR3 reads CSVVFGTTSSGELFF. The CDR3 DNA reads TGCAGCGTTGTCTTTGGGACTACCTCCTCCGGGGAGCTGTTTTTT.

The CDR3, as DNA: TGTGCCAGCAGCTTCCTCGGACTAGGGGACTACGAGCAGTACTTC. Translated, it gives CASSFLGLGDYEQYF. The V call is TRBV13, the J call TRBJ2-7; 7 nucleotides match TRBD2. From germline, CDR1 is PRHDT and CDR2 FYEKMQ (reference sequence). Germline trimming cut 3 bases from V and 3 bases from J; bases unmatched to any gene: 8. The CDR3 spans 15 residues. The full variable domain, its missing parts supplied by reference TRBV13 and TRBJ2-7, is AAGVIQSPRHLIKEKRETATLKCYPIPRHDTVYWYQQGPGQDPQFLISFYEKMQSDKGSIPDRFSAQQFSDYHSELNMSSLELGDSALYFCASSFLGLGDYEQYFGPGTRLTVT.

The V and J genes are TRBV9 and TRBJ2-7; weak D call: TRBD1 (5 bases). This CDR3 is 14 amino acids long. V was clipped by 1 base and J by 1 base, with 9 bases between them. From germline, CDR1 is SGDLS and CDR2 YYNGEE. The CDR3 spells CASSVQGSSYEQYF. In nucleotides, the CDR3 is TGTGCCAGCAGCGTACAGGGAAGTTCCTACGAGCAGTACTTC.

This rearrangement joins TRBV21-1 to TRBJ1-3. TRBV21-1 is marked as a pseudogene. This CDR3 is built from 11 residues. CDR3 sequence: CGRISGNTIYF. CDR3 coding DNA: TGTGGGCGGATCTCTGGAAACACCATATATTTT.

The chain employs TRBV6-5 and TRBJ2-3; 8 positions agree with TRBD2. CDR1 MNHEY and CDR2 SVGAGI come from the germline V gene. Trimming removed 4 bases from V and 10 bases from J; junction bases left unmatched: 4. This CDR3 has 12 amino acids. Here the CDR3 reads CASSSTSGSQYF. The CDR3 nucleotides read TGTGCCAGCAGTTCTACTAGCGGTTCGCAGTATTTT.

V and J are TRBV18 and TRBJ1-3; possible D gene TRBD1, 5 bases. V was cut by 1 base and J by 4 bases, with 17 bases left in between. Per germline, CDR1 KGHSH and CDR2 LQKENI. The CDR3 totals 17 residues. The CDR3 coding sequence is TGTGCCAGCTCACCACGCAACCGACAGAGTCGAGGAAACACCATATATTTT. Translating gives CASSPRNRQSRGNTIYF.

The chain carries TRBV28 and TRBJ2-3; 14 bases map to TRBD2. The CDR3 loop spans 17 amino acids. The germline V gene encodes CDR1 MDHEN and CDR2 SYDVKM. The trim removed 5 bases at V and 5 bases at J, leaving 9 bases unmatched. The CDR3 protein is CASSTSGTSGSKDTQYF. For the CDR3, the DNA is TGTGCCAGCAGTACGTCCGGGACTAGCGGGAGTAAAGATACGCAGTATTTT.

This chain connects TRBV18 to TRBJ1-2; 8 nucleotides agree with TRBD1. V lost 3 bases and J lost 5; bases outside the gene matches: 8. CDR1 KGHSH and CDR2 LQKENI come from the germline V gene. CDR3 size: 15 residues. The CDR3 spells CASSPTGVAFYGYTF. In DNA, the CDR3 is TGTGCCAGCTCACCGACAGGGGTTGCATTTTATGGCTACACCTTC.

The chain couples TRBV7-3 to TRBJ2-7, with D perhaps TRBD1 (6 bases). Germline V gene lookup returns CDR1 SGHTA and CDR2 FQGTGA. V shed 5 bases and J shed 5 bases, with 13 bases lying between them. CDR3 length: 13 residues. In DNA, the CDR3 is TGTGCCAGCAGCATTACAGGGAACCACGAGCAGTACTTC. Protein: CASSITGNHEQYF.

The chain combines TRBV28 with TRBJ2-5; 12 nucleotides match TRBD2. This CDR3 has 15 residues. J was trimmed by 2 bases and V by 7 bases; bases with no gene match: 5. Germline CDR1 and CDR2: MDHEN and SYDVKM. The CDR3 loop reads CASNSLAGGQETQYF. The CDR3 bases are TGTGCCAGCAATTCTCTAGCGGGAGGGCAAGAGACCCAGTACTTC.

The gene calls are TRBV11-3 and TRBJ2-7; tentatively, D is TRBD2 (5 bases). Germline lookup yields CDR1 SGHNT and CDR2 YENEEA. The CDR3 runs to 13 residues. V lost 1 base to trimming and J lost 5 bases, with 9 bases between them. CDR3 DNA sequence: TGTGCCAGCAGCTTAGGCGGGCTAGACGAGCAGTACTTC. Translation gives CASSLGGLDEQYF.

The chain carries TRBV2 and TRBJ1-2; tentatively, D is TRBD1 (5 bases). The germline V gene encodes CDR1 SNHLY and CDR2 FYNNEI. The CDR3 runs to 16 residues. The V end lost 2 bases, the J end lost 0 bases, and 13 bases lay between the germline ends. The DNA for the CDR3 is TGTGCCAGCAGTGAACGCCCGGACACTACTAACTATGGCTACACCTTC. Amino acids: CASSERPDTTNYGYTF.

The chain joins TRBV5-4 to TRBJ2-2, with TRBD2 identical over 8 bases. J was trimmed by 4 bases and V by 5 bases; bases with no gene match: 10. CDR1 and CDR2 from the germline V gene are SGHNT and YYREEE (reference sequence). CDR3 length: 16 amino acids. The CDR3, as DNA: TGTGCCAGCAGGGATCAAGCGGGAGCGACCACCGGGGAGCTGTTTTTT. This encodes CASRDQAGATTGELFF.

V usage is TRBV19 and J usage is TRBJ2-2; D is possibly TRBD1 (6 bases). The V end lost 7 bases, the J end lost 5 bases, and 11 bases lay between the germline ends. Germline V lookup: CDR1 LNHDA, CDR2 SQIVND (reference sequence). The CDR3 sequence is 13 residues long. This CDR3 reads CASNRVSTGELFF. CDR3 coding DNA: TGTGCCAGTAACAGGGTTAGTACCGGGGAGCTGTTTTTT.

The chain carries TRBV5-1 and TRBJ1-4; 11 bases match TRBD1. The trim removed 4 bases at V and 7 bases at J, leaving 6 bases unmatched. The CDR3 has 15 residues. Per the germline V gene, CDR1 is SGHRS and CDR2 is YFSETQ. The CDR3, as DNA: TGCGCCAGCAGCGTCGGACAGGGGGCGACTGAAAAACTGTTTTTT. Translation gives CASSVGQGATEKLFF.

V and J are TRBV7-2 and TRBJ1-2; 7 bases are shared with TRBD1. Germline CDR1 SGHTA, CDR2 FQGNSA. CDR3 size: 13 residues. With 3 bases clipped from V and 4 bases from J, the junction kept 2 bases outside the gene matches. CDR3 nucleotides: TGTGCCAGCAGCTTGGGACAGTTCTATGGCTACACCTTC. It translates to CASSLGQFYGYTF.

Only one count was recorded for this clone. The rearrangement uses TRBV20-1 and TRBJ2-7; D gene uncertain. The CDR3 sequence is 11 residues long. The V gene's germline CDR1 is DFQATT and CDR2 SNEGSKA (reference sequence). V dropped 3 bases and J dropped 4 bases, with 7 bases sitting between them. In nucleotides, the CDR3 is TGCAGTGCTAGGAACAAATACGAGCAGTACTTC. This translates into CSARNKYEQYF.

On this clone itself: The sample holds other DNA sequences that translate to the same CDR3. This chain joins TRBV19 and TRBJ2-1; a weak D match, TRBD2 (9 bases). The germline CDR1 and CDR2 sequences are LNHDA and SQIVND (reference sequence). This CDR3 comprises 14 residues. V lost 6 bases and J lost 9, with 18 bases in between. The CDR3 loop is CASRGSSGTGEQFF. CDR3 sequence (DNA): TGTGCCAGTAGGGGGTCTAGCGGGACAGGTGAGCAGTTCTTC.

This chain uses TRBV19 with TRBJ1-2, with D possibly TRBD1 on 5 matching bases. CDR1 and CDR2 from the germline V gene are LNHDA and SQIVND (reference sequence). This CDR3 spans 14 amino acids. Between the trimmed V and J ends, which lost 3 bases and 2 bases, there was a span of 10 bases. The CDR3 coding sequence is TGTGCCAGTAGTATCGCAGGGTTGAACTATGGCTACACCTTC. Its translation is CASSIAGLNYGYTF.

The chain combines TRBV5-5 with TRBJ1-2; D gene uncertain. CDR3 length: 16 amino acids. Germline CDR1 and CDR2: SGHKS and YYEKEE (reference sequence). V was cut by 0 bases and J by 8 bases, with 20 bases left in between. The CDR3 loop reads CASSLGSGDSSRGYTF. The CDR3 DNA follows: TGTGCCAGCAGCTTGGGTTCCGGGGATTCGTCTAGGGGCTACACCTTC.

This sequence joins TRBV30 and TRBJ1-2; D call uncertain. The germline V gene has CDR1 GTSNPN and CDR2 SVGIG (reference sequence). This CDR3 contains 14 residues. Trimming stripped 6 bases from V and 0 bases from J, with 14 bases between. The CDR3 spells CACHGDTANYGYTF. CDR3 DNA: TGTGCCTGCCACGGTGACACCGCTAACTATGGCTACACCTTC.

V and J are TRBV6-4 and TRBJ2-1; D possibly corresponds to TRBD2 (6 bases). Per germline, CDR1 MRHNA and CDR2 SNTAGT. This CDR3 contains 16 residues. With 3 bases removed from V and 6 bases from J, the gap between germline ends came to 18 bases. The CDR3 spells CASSDHGRSFPNEQFF. The CDR3 DNA is TGTGCCAGCAGTGATCACGGGAGAAGTTTTCCCAATGAGCAGTTCTTC.

The chain combines TRBV6-5 with TRBJ2-7; tentatively, D is TRBD2 (6 bases). This CDR3 region has 14 residues. Trimming stripped 2 bases from V and 6 bases from J, with 14 bases between. The germline V gene has CDR1 MNHEY and CDR2 SVGAGI. The CDR3 DNA is TGTGCCAGCAGTTACGAGGGAGGCCGGGGCGAGCAGTACTTC. Its translation: CASSYEGGRGEQYF.

V gene TRBV7-8 combines with J gene TRBJ2-7; TRBD2 might be the D (6 bases). Deletions cut 0 bases from V and 11 bases from J, with 17 bases between. This CDR3 is built from 14 residues. Germline V CDR1 and CDR2: SGHVS, FQNEAQ. The CDR3, as DNA: TGTGCCAGCAGCTTAGCGCATGGAGGCGGGGTCAAGTACTTC. Its translation: CASSLAHGGGVKYF. Filled out from reference TRBV7-8 and TRBJ2-7, the complete variable domain reads GAGVSQSPRYKVAKRGQDVALRCDPISGHVSLFWYQQALGQGPEFLTYFQNEAQLDKSGLPSDRFFAERPEGSVSTLKIQRTQQEDSAVYLCASSLAHGGGVKYFGPGTRLTVT.